This T cell receptor (beta chain) was sequenced for a study of T cell responses to AZD1222 COVID-19 vaccine. Findings of the study overall: Following two doses of AZD1222, Spike-specific TCR breadth and depth rose. Close to half of spike-specific TCRs reportedly recognize unmutated variant regions. The donor cohort was predominantly white British with a female majority, and clonal diversity may have been underestimated.

Clones were read by immunoSEQ multiplex PCR, and TCRdb kept only the in-frame ones, dropping some. The sample consists of about 83,000 clones, 80% to 95% of them appearing once. This clone was seen only once. What it recognizes is unknown. Timing groups of about 4 and about 12 weeks for second doses were pooled. The CDR3 totals 15 residues. Germline V gives CDR1 SGHAT, CDR2 FQNNGV. Trimming cost V 5 bases and J 4 bases, with 12 bases left between them. This sequence joins TRBV11-2 and TRBJ1-6; a weak D match, TRBD1 (5 bases). This receptor was taken from an adult who received the AZD1222 COVID-19 vaccine. Specimen: peripheral blood, collected 28 days after the second AZD1222 dose. The CDR3 reads CASSQPQGYNSPLHF. The CDR3 DNA sequence: TGTGCCAGCAGCCAACCGCAGGGATATAATTCACCCCTCCACTTT.